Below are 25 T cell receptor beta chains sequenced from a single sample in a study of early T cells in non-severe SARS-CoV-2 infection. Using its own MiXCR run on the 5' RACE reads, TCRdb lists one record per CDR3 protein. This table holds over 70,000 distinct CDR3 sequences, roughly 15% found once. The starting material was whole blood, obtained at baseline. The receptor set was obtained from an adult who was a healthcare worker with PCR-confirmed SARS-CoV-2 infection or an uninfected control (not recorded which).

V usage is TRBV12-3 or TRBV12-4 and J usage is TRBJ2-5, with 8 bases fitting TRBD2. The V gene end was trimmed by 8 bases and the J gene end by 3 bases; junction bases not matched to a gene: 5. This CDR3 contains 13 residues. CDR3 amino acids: CASAHSGEETQYF. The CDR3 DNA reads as TGTGCCAGCGCACATAGCGGGGAAGAGACCCAGTACTTC.

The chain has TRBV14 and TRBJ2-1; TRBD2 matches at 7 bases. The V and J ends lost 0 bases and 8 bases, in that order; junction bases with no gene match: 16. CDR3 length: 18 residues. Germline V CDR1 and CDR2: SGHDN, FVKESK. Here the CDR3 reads CASSQDTSLAALFDEQFF. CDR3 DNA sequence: TGTGCCAGCAGCCAAGATACTTCTCTAGCGGCTCTCTTCGATGAGCAGTTCTTC.

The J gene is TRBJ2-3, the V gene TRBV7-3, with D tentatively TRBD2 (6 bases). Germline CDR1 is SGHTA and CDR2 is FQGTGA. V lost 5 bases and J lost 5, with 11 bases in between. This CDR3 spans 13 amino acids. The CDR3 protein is CASSRDFGDTQYF. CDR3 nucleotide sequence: TGTGCCAGCAGCCGGGACTTTGGAGATACGCAGTATTTT. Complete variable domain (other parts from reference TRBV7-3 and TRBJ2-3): GAGVSQTPSNKVTEKGKYVELRCDPISGHTALYWYRQSLGQGPEFLIYFQGTGAADDSGLPNDRFFAVRPEGSVSTLKIQRTERGDSAVYLCASSRDFGDTQYFGPGTRLTVL.

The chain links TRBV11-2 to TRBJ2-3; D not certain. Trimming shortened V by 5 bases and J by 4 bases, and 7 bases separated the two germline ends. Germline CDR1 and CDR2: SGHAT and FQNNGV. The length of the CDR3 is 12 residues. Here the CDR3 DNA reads TGTGCCAGCAGCGGCTTACCAGATACGCAGTATTTT. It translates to CASSGLPDTQYF.

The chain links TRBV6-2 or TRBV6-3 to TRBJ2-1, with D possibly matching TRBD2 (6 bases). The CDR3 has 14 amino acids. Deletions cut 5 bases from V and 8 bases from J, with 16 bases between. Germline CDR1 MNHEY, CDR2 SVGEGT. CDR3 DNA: TGTGCCAGCAGTGAATCGGGACTGTCCCATGAGCAGTTCTTC. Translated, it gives CASSESGLSHEQFF.

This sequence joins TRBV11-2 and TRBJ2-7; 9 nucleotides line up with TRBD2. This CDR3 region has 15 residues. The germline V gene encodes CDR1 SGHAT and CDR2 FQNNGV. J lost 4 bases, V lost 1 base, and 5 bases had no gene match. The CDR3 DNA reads TGTGCCAGCAGCTTAGGACTAGCGGAGAAATACGAGCAGTACTTC. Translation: CASSLGLAEKYEQYF.

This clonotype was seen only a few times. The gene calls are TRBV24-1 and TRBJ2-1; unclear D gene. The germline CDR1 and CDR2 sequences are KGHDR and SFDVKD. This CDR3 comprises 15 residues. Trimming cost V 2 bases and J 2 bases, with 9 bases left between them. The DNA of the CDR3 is TGTGCCACCAGTGATTGGGCAGTCGCCTACAATGAGCAGTTCTTC. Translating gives CATSDWAVAYNEQFF.

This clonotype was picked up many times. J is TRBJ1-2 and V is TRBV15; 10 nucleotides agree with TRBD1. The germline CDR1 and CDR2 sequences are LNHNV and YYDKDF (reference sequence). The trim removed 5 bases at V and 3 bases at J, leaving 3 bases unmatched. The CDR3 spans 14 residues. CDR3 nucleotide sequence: TGTGCCACCAGCTTCGGGACAGGGGACTATGGCTACACCTTC. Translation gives CATSFGTGDYGYTF. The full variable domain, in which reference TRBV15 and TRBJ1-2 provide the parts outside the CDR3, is DAMVIQNPRYQVTQFGKPVTLSCSQTLNHNVMYWYQQKSSQAPKLLFHYYDKDFNNEADTPDNFQSRRPNTSFCFLDIRSPGLGDTAMYLCATSFGTGDYGYTFGSGTRLTVV.

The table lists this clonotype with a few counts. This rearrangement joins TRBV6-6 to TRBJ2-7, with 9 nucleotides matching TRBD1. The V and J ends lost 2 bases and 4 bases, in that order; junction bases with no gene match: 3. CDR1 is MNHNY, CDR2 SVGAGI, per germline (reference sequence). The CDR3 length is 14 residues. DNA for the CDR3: TGTGCCAGCAGTTACCTTGGACAGGGGTACGAGCAGTACTTC. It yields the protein CASSYLGQGYEQYF.

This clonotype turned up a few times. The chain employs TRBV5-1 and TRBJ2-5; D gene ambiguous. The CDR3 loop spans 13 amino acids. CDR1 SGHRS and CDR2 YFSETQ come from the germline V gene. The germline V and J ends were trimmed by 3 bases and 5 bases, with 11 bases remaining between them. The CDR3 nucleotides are TGCGCCAGCAGCTCTGACCATCGGGAGACCCAGTACTTC. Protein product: CASSSDHRETQYF.

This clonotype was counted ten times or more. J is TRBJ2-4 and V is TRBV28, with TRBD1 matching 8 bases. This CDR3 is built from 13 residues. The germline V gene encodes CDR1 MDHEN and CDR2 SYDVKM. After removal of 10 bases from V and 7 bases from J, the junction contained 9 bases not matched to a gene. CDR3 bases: TGTGCCACGACCTGGACAGGGTCCAACATTCAGTACTTC. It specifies CATTWTGSNIQYF.

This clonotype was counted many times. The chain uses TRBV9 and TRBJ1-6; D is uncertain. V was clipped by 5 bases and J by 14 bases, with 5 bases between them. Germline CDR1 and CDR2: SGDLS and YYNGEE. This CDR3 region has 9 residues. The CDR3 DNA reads TGTGCCAGCAGACCCACCCTCCACTTT. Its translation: CASRPTLHF.

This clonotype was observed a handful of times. Written as DNA, the CDR3 is TGTGCCAGCAGCTTAAATTCCGGGGAAGGCAATCAGCCCCAGCATTTT. This encodes CASSLNSGEGNQPQHF. The chain couples TRBV7-9 to TRBJ1-5; D is unclear. The CDR3 is 16 amino acids. V lost 2 bases and J 2 bases, leaving 13 bases between the germline ends. The germline V gene has CDR1 SEHNR and CDR2 FQNEAQ (reference sequence).

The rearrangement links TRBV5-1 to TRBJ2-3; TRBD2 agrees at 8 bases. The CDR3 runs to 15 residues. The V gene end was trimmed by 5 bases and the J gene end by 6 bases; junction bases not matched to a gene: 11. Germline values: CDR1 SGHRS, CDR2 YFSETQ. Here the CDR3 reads CASRPTSAHGDTQYF. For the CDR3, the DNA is TGCGCCAGCAGACCGACTAGCGCCCATGGGGATACGCAGTATTTT. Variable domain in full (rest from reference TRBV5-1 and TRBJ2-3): KAGVTQTPRYLIKTRGQQVTLSCSPISGHRSVSWYQQTPGQGLQFLFEYFSETQRNKGNFPGRFSGRQFSNSRSEMNVSTLELGDSALYLCASRPTSAHGDTQYFGPGTRLTVL.

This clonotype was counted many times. The CDR3 DNA follows: TGCAGCGGTTGGGGGGGGGCTCCAAACGAGCAGTACTTC. It is translated as CSGWGGAPNEQYF. The chain uses TRBV29-1 and TRBJ2-7, with D possibly matching TRBD2 (7 bases). There are 13 residues in the CDR3. Between the trimmed V and J ends, which lost 7 bases and 5 bases, there was a span of 18 bases. The V gene's germline CDR1 is SQVTM and CDR2 ANQGSEA.

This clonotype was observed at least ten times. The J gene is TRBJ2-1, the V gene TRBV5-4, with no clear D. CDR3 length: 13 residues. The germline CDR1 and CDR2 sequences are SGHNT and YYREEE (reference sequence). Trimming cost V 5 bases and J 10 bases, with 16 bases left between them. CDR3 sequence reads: CASRPRNAGEQFF. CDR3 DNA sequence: TGTGCCAGCAGGCCCAGAAATGCCGGGGAGCAGTTCTTC. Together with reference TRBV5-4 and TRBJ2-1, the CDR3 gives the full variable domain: ETGVTQSPTHLIKTRGQQVTLRCSSQSGHNTVSWYQQALGQGPQFIFQYYREEENGRGNFPPRFSGLQFPNYSSELNVNALELDDSALYLCASRPRNAGEQFFGPGTRLTVL.

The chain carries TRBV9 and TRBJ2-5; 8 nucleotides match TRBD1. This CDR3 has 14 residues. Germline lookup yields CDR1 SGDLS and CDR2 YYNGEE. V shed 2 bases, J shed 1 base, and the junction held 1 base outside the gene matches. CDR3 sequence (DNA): TGTGCCAGCAGCGTGGGACAGGCCCAAGAGACCCAGTACTTC. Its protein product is CASSVGQAQETQYF. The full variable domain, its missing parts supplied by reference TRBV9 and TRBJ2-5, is DSGVTQTPKHLITATGQRVTLRCSPRSGDLSVYWYQQSLDQGLQFLIQYYNGEERAKGNILERFSAQQFPDLHSELNLSSLELGDSALYFCASSVGQAQETQYFGPGTRLLVL.

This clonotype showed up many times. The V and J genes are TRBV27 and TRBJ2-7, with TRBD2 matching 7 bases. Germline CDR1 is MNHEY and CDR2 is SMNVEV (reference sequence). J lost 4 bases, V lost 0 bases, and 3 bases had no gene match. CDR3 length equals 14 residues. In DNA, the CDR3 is TGTGCCAGCAGTTTATCGACACTAGCGTACGAGCAGTACTTC. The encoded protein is CASSLSTLAYEQYF.

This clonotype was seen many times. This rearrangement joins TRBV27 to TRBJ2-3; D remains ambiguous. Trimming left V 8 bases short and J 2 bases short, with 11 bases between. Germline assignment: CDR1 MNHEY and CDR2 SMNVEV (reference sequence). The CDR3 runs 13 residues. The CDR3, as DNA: TGTGCCAGCCGCTTTGTCATCACAGATACGCAGTATTTT. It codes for CASRFVITDTQYF.

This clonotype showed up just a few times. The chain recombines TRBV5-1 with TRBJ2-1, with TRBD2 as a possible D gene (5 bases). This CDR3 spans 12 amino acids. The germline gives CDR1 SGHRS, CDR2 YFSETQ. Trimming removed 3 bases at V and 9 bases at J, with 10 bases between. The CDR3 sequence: CASSSEASEQFF. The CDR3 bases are TGCGCCAGCAGCTCGGAGGCCAGTGAGCAGTTCTTC. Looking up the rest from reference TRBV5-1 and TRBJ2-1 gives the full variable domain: KAGVTQTPRYLIKTRGQQVTLSCSPISGHRSVSWYQQTPGQGLQFLFEYFSETQRNKGNFPGRFSGRQFSNSRSEMNVSTLELGDSALYLCASSSEASEQFFGPGTRLTVL.

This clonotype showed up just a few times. The CDR3 reads CASSTYADTQYF. The CDR3 DNA reads as TGTGCCAGCAGCACCTATGCTGATACGCAGTATTTT. The chain employs TRBV7-2 and TRBJ2-3; the D is unclear. The CDR3 has 12 amino acids. Trimming took off 5 bases at V and 6 bases at J, with 9 bases between the two ends. Germline V gene sequence: CDR1 SGHTA, CDR2 FQGNSA.

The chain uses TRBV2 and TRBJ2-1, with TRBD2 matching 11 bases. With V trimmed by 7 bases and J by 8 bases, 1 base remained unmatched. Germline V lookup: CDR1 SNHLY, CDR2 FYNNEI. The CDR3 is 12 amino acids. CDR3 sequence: CASILAGDEQFF. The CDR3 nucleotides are TGTGCCAGCATACTAGCGGGAGATGAGCAGTTCTTC.

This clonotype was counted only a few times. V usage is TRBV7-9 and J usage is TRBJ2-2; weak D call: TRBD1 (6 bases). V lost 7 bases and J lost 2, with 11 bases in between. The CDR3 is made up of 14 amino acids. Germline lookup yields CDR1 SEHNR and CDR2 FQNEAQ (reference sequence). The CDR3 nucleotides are TGTGCCAGCAACCAGGGGCTCAACACCGGGGAGCTGTTTTTT. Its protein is CASNQGLNTGELFF.

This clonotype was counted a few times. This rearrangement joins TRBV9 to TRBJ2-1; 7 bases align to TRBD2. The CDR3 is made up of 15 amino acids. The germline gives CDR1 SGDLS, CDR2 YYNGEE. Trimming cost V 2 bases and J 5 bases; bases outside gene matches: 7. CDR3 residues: CASSVSGPRDNEQFF. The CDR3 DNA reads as TGTGCCAGCAGCGTTAGCGGGCCCCGGGACAATGAGCAGTTCTTC.

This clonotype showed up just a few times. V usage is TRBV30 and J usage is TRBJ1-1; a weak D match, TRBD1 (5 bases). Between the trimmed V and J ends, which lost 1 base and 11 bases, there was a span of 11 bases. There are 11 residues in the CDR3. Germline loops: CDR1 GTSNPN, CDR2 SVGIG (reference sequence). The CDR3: CAWSARVMAFF. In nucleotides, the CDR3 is TGTGCCTGGAGTGCCAGGGTTATGGCTTTCTTT.